This TCR beta chain was obtained from a study of blood T cell repertoires in COVID-19. Study information: The analysed material was cDNA or gDNA that came from T cells, B-cell-depleted T cells, or PBMCs.

The CDR3 is made up of 14 amino acids. Unmatched junction bases numbered 6, after V lost 8 bases and J lost 2 bases. Looked up from germline, CDR1 is MNHEY and CDR2 is SVGAGI. Sequencing used immunoSEQ multiplex PCR; TCRdb keeps in-frame clones, though not all of them. The data hold fewer than 250,000 clones, with around three quarters observed a single time. This sequence originates from a woman in her forties or fifties with acute COVID-19. The rearrangement uses TRBV6-5 and TRBJ1-5, with 7 bases identical to TRBD1. Specimen: PBMCs or T cells enriched from blood (not recorded which). The CDR3 bases are TGTGCCAGCGCACCCACAGGGGGCAATCAGCCCCAGCATTTT. Protein: CASAPTGGNQPQHF.